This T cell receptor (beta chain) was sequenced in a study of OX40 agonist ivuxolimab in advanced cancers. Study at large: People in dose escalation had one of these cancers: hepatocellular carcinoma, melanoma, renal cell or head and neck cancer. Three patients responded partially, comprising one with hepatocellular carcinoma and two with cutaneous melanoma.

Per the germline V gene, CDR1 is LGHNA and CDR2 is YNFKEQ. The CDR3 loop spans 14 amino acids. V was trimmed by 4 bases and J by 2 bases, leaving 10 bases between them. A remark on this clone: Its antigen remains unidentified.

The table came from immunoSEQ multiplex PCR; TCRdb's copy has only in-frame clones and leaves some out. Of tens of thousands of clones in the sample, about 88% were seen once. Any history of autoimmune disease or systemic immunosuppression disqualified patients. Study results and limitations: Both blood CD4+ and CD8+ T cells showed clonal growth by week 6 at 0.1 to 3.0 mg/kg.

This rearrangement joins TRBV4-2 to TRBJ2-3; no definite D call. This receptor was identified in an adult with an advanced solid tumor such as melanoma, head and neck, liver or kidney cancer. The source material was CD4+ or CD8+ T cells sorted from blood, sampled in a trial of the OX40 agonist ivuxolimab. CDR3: CASSPRPSTDTQYF. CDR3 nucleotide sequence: TGTGCCAGCAGCCCGCGTCCCTCCACAGATACGCAGTATTTT.